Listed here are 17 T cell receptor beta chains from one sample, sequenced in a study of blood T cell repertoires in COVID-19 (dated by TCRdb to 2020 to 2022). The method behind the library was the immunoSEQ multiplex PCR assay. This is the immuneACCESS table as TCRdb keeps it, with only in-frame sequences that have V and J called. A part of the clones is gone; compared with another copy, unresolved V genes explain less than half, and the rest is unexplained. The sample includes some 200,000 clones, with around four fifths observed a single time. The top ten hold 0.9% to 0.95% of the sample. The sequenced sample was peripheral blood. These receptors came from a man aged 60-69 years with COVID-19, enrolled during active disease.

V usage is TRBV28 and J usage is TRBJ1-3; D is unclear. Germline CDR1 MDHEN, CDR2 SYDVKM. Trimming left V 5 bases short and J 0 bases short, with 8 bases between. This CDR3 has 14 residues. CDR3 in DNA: TGTGCCAGCAGTCAGGATCCCTCTGGAAACACCATATATTTT. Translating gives CASSQDPSGNTIYF.

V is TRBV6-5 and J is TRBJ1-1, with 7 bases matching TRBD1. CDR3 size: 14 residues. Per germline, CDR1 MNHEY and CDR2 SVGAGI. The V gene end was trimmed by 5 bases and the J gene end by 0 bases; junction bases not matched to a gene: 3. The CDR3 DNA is TGTGCCAGCAGTAGAGGGGGCTTGAACACTGAAGCTTTCTTT. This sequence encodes CASSRGGLNTEAFF.

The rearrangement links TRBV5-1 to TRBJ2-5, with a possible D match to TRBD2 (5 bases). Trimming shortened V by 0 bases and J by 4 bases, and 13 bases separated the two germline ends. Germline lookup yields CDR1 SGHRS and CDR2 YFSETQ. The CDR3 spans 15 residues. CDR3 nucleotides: TGCGCCAGCAGCTTGGAGGGCAATGGAGGAGAGACCCAGTACTTC. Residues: CASSLEGNGGETQYF.

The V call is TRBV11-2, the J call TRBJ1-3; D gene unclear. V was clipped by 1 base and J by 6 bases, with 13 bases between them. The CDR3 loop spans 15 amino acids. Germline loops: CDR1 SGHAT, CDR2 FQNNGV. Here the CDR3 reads CASSLGGKEKNTIYF. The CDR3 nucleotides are TGTGCCAGCAGCTTAGGCGGGAAGGAGAAAAACACCATATATTTT.

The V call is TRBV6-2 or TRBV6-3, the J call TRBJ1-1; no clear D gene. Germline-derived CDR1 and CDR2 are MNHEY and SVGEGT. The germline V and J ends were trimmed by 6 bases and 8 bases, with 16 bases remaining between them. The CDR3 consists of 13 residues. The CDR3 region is CASSLDYLKEAFF. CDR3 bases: TGTGCCAGCAGCCTGGACTACCTAAAGGAAGCTTTCTTT.

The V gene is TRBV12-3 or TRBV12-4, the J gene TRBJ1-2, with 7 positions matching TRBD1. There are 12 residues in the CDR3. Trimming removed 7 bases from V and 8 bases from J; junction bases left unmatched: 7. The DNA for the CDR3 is TGTGCCAGCACTCCGACAGGGAGAGGCTACACCTTC. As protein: CASTPTGRGYTF.

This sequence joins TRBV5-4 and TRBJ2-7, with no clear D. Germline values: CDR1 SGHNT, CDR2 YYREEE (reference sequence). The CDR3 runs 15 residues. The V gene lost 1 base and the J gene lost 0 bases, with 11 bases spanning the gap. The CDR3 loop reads CASSLFPQASYEQYF. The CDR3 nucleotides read TGTGCCAGCAGCTTGTTTCCCCAGGCCTCCTACGAGCAGTACTTC.

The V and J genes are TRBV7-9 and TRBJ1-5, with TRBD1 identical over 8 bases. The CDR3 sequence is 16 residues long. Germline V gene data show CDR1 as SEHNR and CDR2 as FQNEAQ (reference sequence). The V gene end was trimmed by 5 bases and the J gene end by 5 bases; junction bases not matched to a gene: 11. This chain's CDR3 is CASSLRTGNMYQPQHF. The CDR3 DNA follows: TGTGCCAGCAGCCTACGGACAGGGAATATGTATCAGCCCCAGCATTTT.

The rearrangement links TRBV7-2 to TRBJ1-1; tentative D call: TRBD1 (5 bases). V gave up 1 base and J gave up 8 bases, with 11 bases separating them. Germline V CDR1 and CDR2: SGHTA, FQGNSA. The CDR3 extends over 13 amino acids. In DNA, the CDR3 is TGTGCCAGCAGCTTAGAGGGGAGGACCGAAGCTTTCTTT. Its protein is CASSLEGRTEAFF.

The CDR3 coding sequence is TGCGCCAGCAGCGTAGGACCGACCGAGGGTAATGAAAAACTGTTTTTT. Its protein is CASSVGPTEGNEKLFF. V and J are TRBV5-1 and TRBJ1-4, with D unresolved. From germline, CDR1 is SGHRS and CDR2 YFSETQ. Deletions cut 4 bases from V and 4 bases from J, with 17 bases between. The CDR3 spans 16 residues.

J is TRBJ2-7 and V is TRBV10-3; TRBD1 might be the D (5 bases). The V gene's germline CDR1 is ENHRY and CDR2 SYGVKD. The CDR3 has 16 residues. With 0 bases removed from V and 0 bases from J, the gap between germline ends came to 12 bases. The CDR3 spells CAISESGLLSSYEQYF. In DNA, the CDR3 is TGTGCCATCAGTGAGTCGGGGCTGTTAAGCTCCTACGAGCAGTACTTC.

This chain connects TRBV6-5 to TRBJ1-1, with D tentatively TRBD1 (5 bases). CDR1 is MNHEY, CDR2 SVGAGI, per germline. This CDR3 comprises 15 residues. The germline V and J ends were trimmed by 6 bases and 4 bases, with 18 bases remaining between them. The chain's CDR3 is CASSNSNIGATEAFF. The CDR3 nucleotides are TGTGCCAGCAGCAACAGTAATATAGGGGCCACTGAAGCTTTCTTT.

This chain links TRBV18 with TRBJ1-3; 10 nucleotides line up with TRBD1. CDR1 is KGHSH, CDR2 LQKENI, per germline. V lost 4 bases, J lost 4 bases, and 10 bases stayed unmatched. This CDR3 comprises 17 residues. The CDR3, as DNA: TGTGCCAGCTCACGTGGACAGGGGGGCCTCATCGGAAACACCATATATTTT. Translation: CASSRGQGGLIGNTIYF.

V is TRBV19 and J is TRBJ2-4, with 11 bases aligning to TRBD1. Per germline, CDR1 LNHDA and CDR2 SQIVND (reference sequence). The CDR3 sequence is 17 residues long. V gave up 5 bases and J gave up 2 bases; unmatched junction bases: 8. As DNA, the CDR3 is TGTGCCAGTAGTCCCCCGGGGGACAGGGGGACCAAAAACATTCAGTACTTC. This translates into CASSPPGDRGTKNIQYF.

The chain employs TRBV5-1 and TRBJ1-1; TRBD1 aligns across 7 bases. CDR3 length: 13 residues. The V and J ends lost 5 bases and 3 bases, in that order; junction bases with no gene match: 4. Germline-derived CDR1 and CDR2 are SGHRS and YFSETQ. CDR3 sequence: CASSFDRDTEAFF. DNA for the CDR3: TGCGCCAGCAGTTTTGACAGGGACACTGAAGCTTTCTTT.

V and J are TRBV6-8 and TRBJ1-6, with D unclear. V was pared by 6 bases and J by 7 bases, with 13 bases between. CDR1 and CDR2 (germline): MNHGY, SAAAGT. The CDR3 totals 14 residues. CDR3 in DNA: TGTGCCAGCAGCCCCCGGAGGGTCAATTCACCCCTCCACTTT. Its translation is CASSPRRVNSPLHF.

CDR3 loop: CASKSPAGVLYEQYF. The CDR3 region has the DNA TGCGCCAGCAAGTCCCCAGCGGGAGTCCTCTACGAGCAGTACTTC. The chain recombines TRBV10-2 with TRBJ2-7, with 8 bases identical to TRBD2. The length of the CDR3 is 15 residues. Germline assignment: CDR1 WSHSY and CDR2 SAAADI. J gave up 3 bases and V 7 bases, and 11 bases lay outside the gene matches.